This TCR beta chain was found in a study of cytomegalovirus exposure and HLA in healthy donors. Across the whole study: Inside one of the first data releases sat around 80 million unique TCRs taken from HLA-typed donors.

This clone was observed at least ten times. Antigen specificity is unknown. Study findings and constraints: One variant, a missense change in DCLRE1C, was linked in a later analysis to TCR beta V- and J-gene trimming. Later, an analysis showed that TCR beta chains associated with HLA were more clonally expanded than others that were equally common. The authors later found most CMV-associated TCR beta chains appeared HLA-restricted.

V trimming: 7 bases; J trimming: 4 bases; junction bases outside the gene matches: 4. Per the germline V gene, CDR1 is SGHTA and CDR2 is FQGNSA. The CDR3 has 13 amino acids. The study ran its PCR with 60 Vbeta and 13 Jbeta primers. Data came from immunoSEQ multiplex PCR; TCRdb stores just in-frame clones and leaves some out. The sample yields roughly 93,000 clones, over 60% seen once. The TCR originated in a human donor in good health. Sequencing was carried out using PBMCs. The chain combines TRBV7-2 with TRBJ1-3; TRBD1 agrees at 7 bases. In nucleotides, the CDR3 is TGTGCCAGCACCCGGGACAGAGGAAACACCATATATTTT. Its protein is CASTRDRGNTIYF. The variable domain in full, with the rest retrieved from reference TRBV7-2 and TRBJ1-3, is GAGVSQSPSNKVTEKGKDVELRCDPISGHTALYWYRQSLGQGLEFLIYFQGNSAPDKSGLPSDRFSAERTGGSVSTLTIQRTQQEDSAVYLCASTRDRGNTIYFGEGSWLTVV.